Each of the 17 T cell receptor beta chains below was sequenced from the same sample in a study of read filtering for tumor transcriptome and immune sequencing. From about 400 ng of RNA, a library with molecular barcoded alpha/delta and beta/gamma adaptors was made. TCRdb used MiXCR to reprocess the reads, holding one entry per CDR3 protein. The sample contains approximately 45,000 distinct CDR3 sequences, around 19% of which appear only once. The source material was a population of CD138-negative cells sorted from bone marrow. The receptors stem from a donor at least 40 years old with multiple myeloma.

J is TRBJ1-5 and V is TRBV9; D possibly corresponds to TRBD1 (6 bases). The germline V gene has CDR1 SGDLS and CDR2 YYNGEE. The CDR3 contains 15 residues. V dropped 0 bases and J dropped 6 bases, with 13 bases sitting between them. As DNA, the CDR3 is TGTGCCAGCAGCGTAGGGATTGGGGGCAGTCAGCCCCAGCATTTT. Amino acid sequence: CASSVGIGGSQPQHF. The whole variable domain, filled in from reference TRBV9 and TRBJ1-5, reads DSGVTQTPKHLITATGQRVTLRCSPRSGDLSVYWYQQSLDQGLQFLIQYYNGEERAKGNILERFSAQQFPDLHSELNLSSLELGDSALYFCASSVGIGGSQPQHFGDGTRLSIL.

This clonotype was detected many times. The chain recombines TRBV4-1 with TRBJ2-5, with 8 nucleotides matching TRBD2. Germline CDR1 reads MGHRA; CDR2 reads YSYEKL. J lost 4 bases, V lost 3 bases, and 22 bases had no gene match. The CDR3 sequence is 20 residues long. The DNA of the CDR3 is TGCGCCAGCAGCCACGCAAGTAATCGACCGACAGCGGGAGTTGGAGAGACCCAGTACTTC. Its translation: CASSHASNRPTAGVGETQYF.

This clonotype was found a few times. The rearrangement joins TRBV29-1 to TRBJ2-7; D is perhaps TRBD1 (8 bases). The CDR3 has 15 amino acids. Trimming took 1 base from V and 4 from J, leaving 17 bases between them. Germline-derived CDR1 and CDR2 are SQVTM and ANQGSEA. The CDR3, as DNA: TGCAGCGTTGAAGTTGCCGACAGGGGACTATACGAGCAGTACTTC. Amino acids: CSVEVADRGLYEQYF.

In this sample, this clonotype turned up once. One end of the junction does not line up with germline, which may come from a read error. The gene calls are TRBV5-1 and TRBJ2-1; the match to TRBD2 covers 11 bases. Germline CDR1 and CDR2: SGHRS and YFSETQ. The CDR3 extends over 15 amino acids. The CDR3 sequence is CAGSSIAGGSYEQFF. The CDR3 nucleotides are TGCGCCGGCAGCTCTATAGCGGGAGGGAGCTATGAGCAGTTCTTC.

Many counts were recorded for this clonotype. V is TRBV7-9 and J is TRBJ2-5; TRBD2 matches at 7 bases. Trimming at V came to 1 base and at J to 2 bases, leaving 7 bases not matched to a gene. From germline, CDR1 is SEHNR and CDR2 FQNEAQ (reference sequence). This CDR3 is built from 16 residues. The chain's CDR3 is CASSLVAGVRQETQYF. CDR3 nucleotides: TGTGCCAGCAGCTTAGTGGCGGGAGTGCGACAAGAGACCCAGTACTTC.

The table lists this clonotype with a few counts. The chain joins TRBV4-2 to TRBJ1-2, with TRBD1 matching 9 bases. The germline V gene encodes CDR1 LGHNA and CDR2 YNFKEQ. This CDR3 has 13 amino acids. V was clipped by 5 bases and J by 8 bases; unmatched bases: 6. The CDR3 DNA reads as TGTGCCAGCAGCTCGAACAGGGGGCAAGGCTACACCTTC. Translation gives CASSSNRGQGYTF.

Ten or more counts support this clonotype. This chain connects TRBV6-1 to TRBJ2-2, with D possibly being TRBD2 (5 bases). Germline CDR1 is MNHNS and CDR2 is SASEGT. The V end was cut by 6 bases, the J end by 7 bases, with 15 bases between. The CDR3 sequence is 14 residues long. The CDR3 sequence is CASRYGNAGGELFF. Here the CDR3 DNA reads TGTGCCAGCAGATACGGGAACGCGGGCGGGGAGCTGTTTTTT.

The sample holds a few counts of this clonotype. The chain uses TRBV29-1 and TRBJ2-7; tentative D call: TRBD1 (6 bases). V lost 7 bases to trimming and J lost 3 bases, with 13 bases between them. This CDR3 has 12 amino acids. Germline V gene lookup returns CDR1 SQVTM and CDR2 ANQGSEA. The CDR3 reads CSALDSRYEQYF. For the CDR3, the DNA is TGCAGCGCCCTGGACAGCCGCTACGAGCAGTACTTC.

V usage is TRBV12-3 or TRBV12-4 and J usage is TRBJ2-5; D remains ambiguous. The CDR3 runs to 11 residues. The ends were cut back, 8 bases at V and 3 bases at J, with 7 bases in the middle. CDR3 loop: CASGQEETQYF. The CDR3 DNA sequence: TGTGCCAGCGGGCAGGAAGAGACCCAGTACTTC.

This clonotype has ten or more counts. The V and J genes are TRBV5-1 and TRBJ2-2, with TRBD2 matching 10 bases. J lost 4 bases, V lost 1 base, and 1 base had no gene match. The CDR3 is 15 residues long. CDR1 is SGHRS, CDR2 YFSETQ, per germline. In nucleotides, the CDR3 is TGCGCCAGCAGCTTGTTAGCGGGAGGCACCGGGGAGCTGTTTTTT. It translates to CASSLLAGGTGELFF.

Concerning this clonotype: Here the CDR3 omits its conserved ending phenylalanine or tryptophan, so a read error is the likely source. V and J are TRBV3-1 and TRBJ2-3, with TRBD2 matching 8 bases. The trim removed 4 bases at V and 2 bases at J, leaving 8 bases unmatched. CDR1 LGHDT and CDR2 YNNKEL come from the germline V gene (reference sequence). The CDR3 contains 16 residues. CDR3 coding DNA: TGTGCCAGCAGCCTCAGGACTAGCAGGATCACAGATACGCAGTATATT. Translating gives CASSLRTSRITDTQYI.

This clonotype was picked up a small number of times. The rearrangement uses TRBV5-1 and TRBJ2-6; D ambiguous. Germline CDR1 reads SGHRS; CDR2 reads YFSETQ. Trimming took off 0 bases at V and 0 bases at J, with 7 bases between the two ends. The CDR3 is 16 amino acids. CDR3 DNA: TGCGCCAGCAGCTTGGCTCAGGTCTCTGGGGCCAACGTCCTGACTTTC. Its protein is CASSLAQVSGANVLTF.

The chain links TRBV12-3 or TRBV12-4 to TRBJ2-7; D might be TRBD2 (6 bases). Trimming cost V 6 bases and J 9 bases, with 15 bases left between them. The CDR3 loop spans 12 amino acids. This chain's CDR3 is CASREGNGGQYF. DNA for the CDR3: TGTGCCAGCAGGGAGGGTAACGGTGGGCAGTACTTC.

This clonotype was seen ten or more times. The CDR3, as DNA: TGCGCCAGCAGCCAAGTGTCGGGGAGCACAGATACGCAGTATTTT. Translated, it gives CASSQVSGSTDTQYF. The chain has TRBV4-1 and TRBJ2-3; a possible D gene is TRBD2 (5 bases). The germline V gene has CDR1 MGHRA and CDR2 YSYEKL. This CDR3 has 15 amino acids. Trimming took off 1 base at V and 0 bases at J, with 8 bases between the two ends.

This clonotype was recorded at least ten times. The CDR3 region is CSAPPEGQETQYF. CDR3 nucleotide sequence: TGCAGCGCACCGCCAGAGGGCCAAGAGACCCAGTACTTC. V usage is TRBV29-1 and J usage is TRBJ2-5, with TRBD2 as a possible D gene (5 bases). CDR1 and CDR2 (germline): SQVTM, ANQGSEA. V was pared by 7 bases and J by 1 base, with 13 bases between. The CDR3 spans 13 residues.

This clonotype has a count of ten or more. The rearrangement links TRBV6-1 to TRBJ1-1; D unresolved. Germline lookup yields CDR1 MNHNS and CDR2 SASEGT. The V and J ends lost 4 bases and 5 bases respectively, with 2 bases between them. CDR3 length: 10 residues. This CDR3 reads CASSGTEAFF. The CDR3 nucleotides read TGTGCCAGCAGTGGTACTGAAGCTTTCTTT.

This clonotype was picked up many times. This rearrangement joins TRBV29-1 to TRBJ2-3, with 9 bases identical to TRBD2. The CDR3 spans 14 residues. Losses at the gene ends were 7 bases for V and 0 bases for J; bases not matched to a gene: 5. Germline values: CDR1 SQVTM, CDR2 ANQGSEA. This chain's CDR3 is CSGTSDTSTDTQYF. DNA for the CDR3: TGCAGCGGGACTAGCGATACTAGCACAGATACGCAGTATTTT.